A single TCR beta chain is shown here with its context. Its antigen is not identified. Germline V CDR1 and CDR2: LGHDT, YNNKEL (reference sequence). The junction had 10 bases not matched to a gene; V was cut back by 7 bases and J by 3 bases. CDR3 length: 15 amino acids. Clones were sequenced by immunoSEQ multiplex PCR, and TCRdb holds only the in-frame ones, with some missing. The sample yields about 120,000 clones, about 86% seen once. These data come from a study of T cell responses to AZD1222 COVID-19 vaccine. Study observations and caveats: Clonal diversity may have been underestimated, and the donors were mostly white British, with more females than males. Spike as a whole was targeted by vaccine-associated CD4 TCRs, dominant at 160-218 and 743-854. In all cases, repertoires were sampled only after the peak T cell response.

The chain combines TRBV3-1 (or the pseudogene TRBV3-2) with TRBJ2-5; 8 nucleotides line up with TRBD1. This TCR came from an adult in good health. Sequencing used peripheral blood, obtained on day 0 of AZD1222 vaccination. CDR3 in DNA: TGTGCCAGCAAAGCAGGGGGCTATGCAAAAGAGACCCAGTACTTC. Translating it yields CASKAGGYAKETQYF.